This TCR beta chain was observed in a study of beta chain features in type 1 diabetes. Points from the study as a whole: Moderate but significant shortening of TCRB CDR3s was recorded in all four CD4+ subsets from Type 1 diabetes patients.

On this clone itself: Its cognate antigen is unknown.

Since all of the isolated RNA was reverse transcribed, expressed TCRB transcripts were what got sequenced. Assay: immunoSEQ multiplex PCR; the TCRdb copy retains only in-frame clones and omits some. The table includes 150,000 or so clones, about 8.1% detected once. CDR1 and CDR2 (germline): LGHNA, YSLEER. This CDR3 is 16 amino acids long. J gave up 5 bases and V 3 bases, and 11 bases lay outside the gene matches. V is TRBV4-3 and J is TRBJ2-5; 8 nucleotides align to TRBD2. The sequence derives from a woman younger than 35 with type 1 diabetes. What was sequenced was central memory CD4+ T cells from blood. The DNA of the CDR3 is TGCGCCAGCAGCCAGCAGGAACGGGGGGGCCAGGAGACCCAGTACTTC. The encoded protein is CASSQQERGGQETQYF.